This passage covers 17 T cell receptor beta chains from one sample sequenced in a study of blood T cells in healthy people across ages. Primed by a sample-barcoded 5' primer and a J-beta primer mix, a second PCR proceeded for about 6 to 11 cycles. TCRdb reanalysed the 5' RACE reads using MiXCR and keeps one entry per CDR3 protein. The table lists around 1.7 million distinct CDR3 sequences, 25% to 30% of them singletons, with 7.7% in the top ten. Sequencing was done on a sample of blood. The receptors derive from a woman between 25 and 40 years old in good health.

CDR3 loop: CAATGTSGRGTGELFF. The DNA of the CDR3 is TGTGCCGCAACCGGGACTAGCGGGAGAGGCACCGGGGAGCTGTTTTTT. This chain uses TRBV30 with TRBJ2-2, with 14 nucleotides matching TRBD2. V shed 8 bases and J 4 bases; nucleotides not matched to a gene: 9. Germline V CDR1 and CDR2: GTSNPN, SVGIG (reference sequence). The CDR3 is made up of 16 amino acids.

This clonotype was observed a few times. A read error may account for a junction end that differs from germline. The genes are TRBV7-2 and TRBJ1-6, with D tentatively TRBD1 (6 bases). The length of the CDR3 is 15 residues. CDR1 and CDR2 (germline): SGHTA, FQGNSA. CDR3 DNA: TGTGCCAGCAGGTTAGGGGGGGCAGGAAATTCACCCCTCCACTTT. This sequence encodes CASRLGGAGNSPLHF.

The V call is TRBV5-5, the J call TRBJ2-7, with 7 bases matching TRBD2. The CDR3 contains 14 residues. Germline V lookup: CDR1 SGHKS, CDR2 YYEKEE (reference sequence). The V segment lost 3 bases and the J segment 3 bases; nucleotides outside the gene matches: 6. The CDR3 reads CASSWGGAFYEQYF. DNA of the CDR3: TGTGCCAGCAGCTGGGGGGGTGCCTTCTACGAGCAGTACTTC.

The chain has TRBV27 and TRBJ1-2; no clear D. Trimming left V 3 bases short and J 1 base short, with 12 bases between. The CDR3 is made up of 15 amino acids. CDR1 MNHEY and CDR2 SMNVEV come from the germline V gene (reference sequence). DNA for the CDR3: TGTGCCAGCAGTTTCTATGGGGAGATTAACTATGGCTACACCTTC. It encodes CASSFYGEINYGYTF.

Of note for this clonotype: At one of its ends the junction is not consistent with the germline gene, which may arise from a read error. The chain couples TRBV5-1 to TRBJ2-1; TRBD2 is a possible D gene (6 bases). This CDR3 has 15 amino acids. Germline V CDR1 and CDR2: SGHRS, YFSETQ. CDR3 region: CASSSDYLSHNEQFF. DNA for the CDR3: TGCGCCAGCAGCTCGGACTACCTCTCCCACAATGAGCAGTTCTTC.

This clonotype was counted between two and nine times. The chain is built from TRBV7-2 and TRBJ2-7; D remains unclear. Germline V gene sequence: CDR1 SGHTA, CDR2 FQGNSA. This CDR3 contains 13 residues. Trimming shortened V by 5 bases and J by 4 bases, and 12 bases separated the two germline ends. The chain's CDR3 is CASSHTLGYEQYF. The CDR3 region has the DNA TGTGCCAGCAGCCACACCCTGGGTTACGAGCAGTACTTC.

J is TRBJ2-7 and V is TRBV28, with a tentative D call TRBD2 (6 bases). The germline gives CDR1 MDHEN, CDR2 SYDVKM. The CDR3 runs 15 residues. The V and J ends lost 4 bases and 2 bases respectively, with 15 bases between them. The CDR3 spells CASSSTAGRPYEQYF. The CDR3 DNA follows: TGTGCCAGCAGTTCAACGGCGGGGCGACCCTACGAGCAGTACTTC. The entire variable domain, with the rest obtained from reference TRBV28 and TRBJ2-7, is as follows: DVKVTQSSRYLVKRTGEKVFLECVQDMDHENMFWYRQDPGLGLRLIYFSYDVKMKEKGDIPEGYSVSREKKERFSLILESASTNQTSMYLCASSSTAGRPYEQYFGPGTRLTVT.

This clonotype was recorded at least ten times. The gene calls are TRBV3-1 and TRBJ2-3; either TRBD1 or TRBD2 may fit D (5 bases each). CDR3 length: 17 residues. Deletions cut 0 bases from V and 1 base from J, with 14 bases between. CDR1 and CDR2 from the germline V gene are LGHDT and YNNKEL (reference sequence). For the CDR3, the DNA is TGTGCCAGCAGCCAAGACCCTGGGGGAATCGGCACAGATACGCAGTATTTT. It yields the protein CASSQDPGGIGTDTQYF.

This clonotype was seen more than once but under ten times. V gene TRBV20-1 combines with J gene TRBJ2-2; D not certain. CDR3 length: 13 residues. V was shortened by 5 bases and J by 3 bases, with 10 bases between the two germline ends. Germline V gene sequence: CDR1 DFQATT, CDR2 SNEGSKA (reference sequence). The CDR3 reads CSAPRLDTGELFF. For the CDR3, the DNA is TGCAGTGCTCCCAGACTGGACACCGGGGAGCTGTTTTTT.

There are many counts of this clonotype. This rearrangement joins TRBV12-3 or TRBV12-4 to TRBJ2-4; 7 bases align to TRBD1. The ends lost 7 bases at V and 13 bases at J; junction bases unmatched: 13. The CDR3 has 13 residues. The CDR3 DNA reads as TGTGCCAGCAACTCCAGACAGGGTGGGGAGCAGTACTTC. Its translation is CASNSRQGGEQYF.

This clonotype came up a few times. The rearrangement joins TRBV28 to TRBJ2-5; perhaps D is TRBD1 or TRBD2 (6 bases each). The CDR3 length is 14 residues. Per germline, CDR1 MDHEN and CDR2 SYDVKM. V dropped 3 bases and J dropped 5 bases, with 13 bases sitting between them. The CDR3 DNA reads TGTGCCAGCAGTTTTTTCCGGAGGGGGGAGACCCAGTACTTC. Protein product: CASSFFRRGETQYF.

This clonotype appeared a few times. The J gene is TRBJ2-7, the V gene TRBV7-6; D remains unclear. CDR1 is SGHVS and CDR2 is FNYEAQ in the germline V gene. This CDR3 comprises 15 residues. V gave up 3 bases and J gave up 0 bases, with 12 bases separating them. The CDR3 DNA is TGTGCCAGCAGCTTCAGTAACGTAGCCTCCTACGAGCAGTACTTC. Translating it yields CASSFSNVASYEQYF.

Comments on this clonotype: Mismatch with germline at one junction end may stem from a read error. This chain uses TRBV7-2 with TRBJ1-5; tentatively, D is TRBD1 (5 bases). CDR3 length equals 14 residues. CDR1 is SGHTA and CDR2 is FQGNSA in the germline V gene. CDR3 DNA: TGTGCCAGCAGCCCAACCAGGGTGGGCCAGCCCCGGCATTTT. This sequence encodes CASSPTRVGQPRHF.

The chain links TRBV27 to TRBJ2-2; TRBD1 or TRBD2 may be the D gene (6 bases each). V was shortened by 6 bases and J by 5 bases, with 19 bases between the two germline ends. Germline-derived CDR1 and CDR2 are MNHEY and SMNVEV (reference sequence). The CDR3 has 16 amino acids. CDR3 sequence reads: CASSGHSTGGTGELFF. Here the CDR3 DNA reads TGTGCCAGCAGCGGACACTCGACAGGAGGGACCGGGGAGCTGTTTTTT.

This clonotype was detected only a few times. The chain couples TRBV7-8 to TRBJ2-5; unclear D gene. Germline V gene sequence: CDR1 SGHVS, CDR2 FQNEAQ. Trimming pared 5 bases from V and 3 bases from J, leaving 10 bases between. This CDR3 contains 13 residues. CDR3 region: CASSGVFEETQYF. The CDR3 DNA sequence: TGTGCCAGCAGCGGGGTTTTTGAAGAGACCCAGTACTTC. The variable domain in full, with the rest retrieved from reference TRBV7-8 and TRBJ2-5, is GAGVSQSPRYKVAKRGQDVALRCDPISGHVSLFWYQQALGQGPEFLTYFQNEAQLDKSGLPSDRFFAERPEGSVSTLKIQRTQQEDSAVYLCASSGVFEETQYFGPGTRLLVL.

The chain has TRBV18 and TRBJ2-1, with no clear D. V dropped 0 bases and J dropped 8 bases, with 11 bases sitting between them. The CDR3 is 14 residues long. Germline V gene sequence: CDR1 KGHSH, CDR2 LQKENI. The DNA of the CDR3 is TGTGCCAGCTCACCACCGTCAGCAAGACATGAGCAGTTCTTC. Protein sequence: CASSPPSARHEQFF.

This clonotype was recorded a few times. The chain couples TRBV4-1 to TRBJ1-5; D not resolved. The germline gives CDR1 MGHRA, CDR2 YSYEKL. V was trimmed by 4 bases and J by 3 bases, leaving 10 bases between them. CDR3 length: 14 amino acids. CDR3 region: CASSPGRVNQPQHF. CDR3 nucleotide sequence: TGCGCCAGCAGCCCGGGCCGCGTCAATCAGCCCCAGCATTTT.